The rows below give T cell receptor beta chains drawn from one sample of a study of blood T cell repertoires in COVID-19. Repertoires were generated with immunoSEQ multiplex PCR, while TCRdb's copy carries only in-frame clones and drops some. The table has 99,000 or so clones, around 87% seen once. Sequencing input: peripheral blood. These receptor sequences come from a man between 45 and 60 years old with acute or convalescent COVID-19. CDR3s include the opening cysteine and the closing phenylalanine or tryptophan. The D gene is left open where the match is weak. Not all rows give a size; the values are once, few, many and, for expanded clones, a class.

cdr3_nt: TGTGCCAGCAGCTCTCCTGAAGGGACAGGGGACCCCTACGAGCAGTACTTC
cdr3_aa: CASSSPEGTGDPYEQYF
clone_size: .
v_call: TRBV11-2
j_call: TRBJ2-7
cdr3_length: 17
d_call: TRBD1

cdr3_nt: TGTGCCAGCAGCTCGGGACTAGCGGGAGGGGATACGCAGTATTTT
cdr3_aa: CASSSGLAGGDTQYF
clone_size: .
v_call: TRBV5-6
j_call: TRBJ2-3
cdr3_length: 15
d_call: TRBD2

cdr3_nt: TGTGCCAGCAGCGCACGGGTAGCGCGGATCAATGAGCAGTTCTTC
cdr3_aa: CASSARVARINEQFF
clone_size: .
v_call: TRBV13
j_call: TRBJ2-1
cdr3_length: 15
d_call: .

cdr3_nt: TGTGCCAGCAGCTTGACATCGAGCACAGATACGCAGTATTTT
cdr3_aa: CASSLTSSTDTQYF
clone_size: .
v_call: TRBV11-3
j_call: TRBJ2-3
cdr3_length: 14
d_call: .

cdr3_nt: TGTGCCAGCAGTTCCCCCGGGGGGCGGGTCAAGGAGACCCAGTACTTC
cdr3_aa: CASSSPGGRVKETQYF
clone_size: .
v_call: TRBV6-2/TRBV6-3
j_call: TRBJ2-5
cdr3_length: 16
d_call: .

cdr3_nt: TGTGCCAGTAGTATCTACCAGGGGCTAGCTGGGGCCAACGTCCTGACTTTC
cdr3_aa: CASSIYQGLAGANVLTF
clone_size: .
v_call: TRBV19
j_call: TRBJ2-6
cdr3_length: 17
d_call: .

cdr3_nt: TGTGCCAGCAACGGGGGCTCCTATAATTCACCCCTCCACTTT
cdr3_aa: CASNGGSYNSPLHF
clone_size: .
v_call: TRBV13
j_call: TRBJ1-6
cdr3_length: 14
d_call: .

cdr3_nt: TGTGCCAGCAGTTTTCGACACCTGAGCTCCTACAATGAGCAGTTCTTC
cdr3_aa: CASSFRHLSSYNEQFF
clone_size: .
v_call: TRBV6-5
j_call: TRBJ2-1
cdr3_length: 16
d_call: .

cdr3_nt: TGCGCCAGCAGCCAAGGGACTCTAAGCTCCTACGAGCAGTACTTC
cdr3_aa: CASSQGTLSSYEQYF
clone_size: .
v_call: TRBV4-1
j_call: TRBJ2-7
cdr3_length: 15
d_call: .

cdr3_nt: TGTGCCAGCAGCCGACAGGGTTGGAACACCATATATTTT
cdr3_aa: CASSRQGWNTIYF
clone_size: .
v_call: TRBV6-5
j_call: TRBJ1-3
cdr3_length: 13
d_call: TRBD1

cdr3_nt: TGTGCCAGCAGCTTAATGGGACAAGGTGGGCCCTCCGGGGCCAACGTCCTGACTTTC
cdr3_aa: CASSLMGQGGPSGANVLTF
clone_size: .
v_call: TRBV5-6
j_call: TRBJ2-6
cdr3_length: 19
d_call: .

cdr3_nt: TGTGCCATCAGTGAACGGGGCACTGAAGCTTTCTTT
cdr3_aa: CAISERGTEAFF
clone_size: .
v_call: TRBV10-3
j_call: TRBJ1-1
cdr3_length: 12
d_call: .

cdr3_nt: TGTGCCAGCTCACCACCGGTCGGTGAGCAGTACTTC
cdr3_aa: CASSPPVGEQYF
clone_size: .
v_call: TRBV18
j_call: TRBJ2-7
cdr3_length: 12
d_call: .

cdr3_nt: TGTGCCAGCAGTACCTCCGGCTCTGGAAACACCATATATTTT
cdr3_aa: CASSTSGSGNTIYF
clone_size: .
v_call: TRBV6-6
j_call: TRBJ1-3
cdr3_length: 14
d_call: .

cdr3_nt: TGTGCCAGTAGTATAGGGGTACAGATGAACACTGAAGCTTTCTTT
cdr3_aa: CASSIGVQMNTEAFF
clone_size: .
v_call: TRBV19
j_call: TRBJ1-1
cdr3_length: 15
d_call: .

cdr3_nt: TGTGCCAGCAGTTTGGGAGGGGTAGGAGAGACCCAGTACTTC
cdr3_aa: CASSLGGVGETQYF
clone_size: .
v_call: TRBV28
j_call: TRBJ2-5
cdr3_length: 14
d_call: TRBD2

cdr3_nt: TGTGCCAGCAGCGAGACAGGGGGAGAAGGTGAAGCTTTCTTT
cdr3_aa: CASSETGGEGEAFF
clone_size: medium-sized
v_call: TRBV7-8
j_call: TRBJ1-1
cdr3_length: 14
d_call: TRBD1

cdr3_nt: TGTGCCAGCAGTGACGCCGGAGAGACCCAGTACTTC
cdr3_aa: CASSDAGETQYF
clone_size: .
v_call: TRBV2
j_call: TRBJ2-5
cdr3_length: 12
d_call: .

cdr3_nt: TGTGCCACCAGTGGGGCTAGCGGGAGGGATAATGAGCAGTTCTTC
cdr3_aa: CATSGASGRDNEQFF
clone_size: .
v_call: TRBV24-1
j_call: TRBJ2-1
cdr3_length: 15
d_call: TRBD2

cdr3_nt: TGTGCCAGCAGTTTATATGTAAACCAAGAGACCCAGTACTTC
cdr3_aa: CASSLYVNQETQYF
clone_size: few
v_call: TRBV28
j_call: TRBJ2-5
cdr3_length: 14
d_call: .

cdr3_nt: TGTGCCACCAGTGATTTTCCGGCTAGCGGGAGACTGGAGACCCAGTACTTC
cdr3_aa: CATSDFPASGRLETQYF
clone_size: .
v_call: TRBV24-1
j_call: TRBJ2-5
cdr3_length: 17
d_call: TRBD2

cdr3_nt: TGTGCCAGCAGTTTCCTTCATTTTCGGGACAGGGGGGAGTGGAGTTCAAACACTGAAGCTTTCTTT
cdr3_aa: CASSFLHFRDRGEWSSNTEAFF
clone_size: .
v_call: TRBV28
j_call: TRBJ1-1
cdr3_length: 22
d_call: TRBD1

cdr3_nt: TGTGCCACCAGTGGCGTCACACAGGGGGCGGATACGCAGTATTTT
cdr3_aa: CATSGVTQGADTQYF
clone_size: .
v_call: TRBV24-1
j_call: TRBJ2-3
cdr3_length: 15
d_call: TRBD1

cdr3_nt: TGTGCCAGCACCTGGACTAGCGGGAGGGCCCACAATGAGCAGTTCTTC
cdr3_aa: CASTWTSGRAHNEQFF
clone_size: .
v_call: TRBV11-3
j_call: TRBJ2-1
cdr3_length: 16
d_call: TRBD2

cdr3_nt: TGTGCCAGTAGTGTCCAGGGGGATGAGCAGTACTTC
cdr3_aa: CASSVQGDEQYF
clone_size: .
v_call: TRBV19
j_call: TRBJ2-7
cdr3_length: 12
d_call: TRBD1

cdr3_nt: TGTGCCAGCAGAGAGACAGTTTCACCCCTCCACTTT
cdr3_aa: CASRETVSPLHF
clone_size: .
v_call: TRBV6-5
j_call: TRBJ1-6
cdr3_length: 12
d_call: .

cdr3_nt: TGTGCCAGCAGCTTGTTTTCCGGGACAACCTACGAGCAGTACTTC
cdr3_aa: CASSLFSGTTYEQYF
clone_size: .
v_call: TRBV5-5
j_call: TRBJ2-7
cdr3_length: 15
d_call: .

cdr3_nt: TGTGCCAGCAGTTTACAGGGGGCAGGGCGCGACGAGCAGTACTTC
cdr3_aa: CASSLQGAGRDEQYF
clone_size: .
v_call: TRBV28
j_call: TRBJ2-7
cdr3_length: 15
d_call: TRBD1

cdr3_nt: TGTGCCAGCAGTCTCACGGGAGTCCCCTACAATGAGCAGTTCTTC
cdr3_aa: CASSLTGVPYNEQFF
clone_size: .
v_call: TRBV28
j_call: TRBJ2-1
cdr3_length: 15
d_call: .

cdr3_nt: TGCAGCGTCCCGGGGGCAACTAATGAAAAACTGTTTTTT
cdr3_aa: CSVPGATNEKLFF
clone_size: few
v_call: TRBV29-1
j_call: TRBJ1-4
cdr3_length: 13
d_call: .

cdr3_nt: TGTGCCATCAGCAGGACAGGGGGCGTGAACACTGAAGCTTTCTTT
cdr3_aa: CAISRTGGVNTEAFF
clone_size: .
v_call: TRBV10-3
j_call: TRBJ1-1
cdr3_length: 15
d_call: TRBD1

cdr3_nt: TGCGCCAGCAGTGTTTCGACTTACGAGCAGTACTTC
cdr3_aa: CASSVSTYEQYF
clone_size: .
v_call: TRBV10-2
j_call: TRBJ2-7
cdr3_length: 12
d_call: .

cdr3_nt: TGTGCCAGCAGGGGGGGGACAGGGGGCAATCAGCCCCAGCATTTT
cdr3_aa: CASRGGTGGNQPQHF
clone_size: .
v_call: TRBV6-5
j_call: TRBJ1-5
cdr3_length: 15
d_call: TRBD1

cdr3_nt: TGTGCACTGCACACGGGACAGACCACTAACTACGAGCAGTACTTC
cdr3_aa: CALHTGQTTNYEQYF
clone_size: .
v_call: TRBV30
j_call: TRBJ2-7
cdr3_length: 15
d_call: TRBD1

cdr3_nt: TGTGCCAGCAGTCCCCTTGACATTAGCAATCAGCCCCAGCATTTT
cdr3_aa: CASSPLDISNQPQHF
clone_size: .
v_call: TRBV6-5
j_call: TRBJ1-5
cdr3_length: 15
d_call: .

cdr3_nt: TGTGCCAGCAGCACACTAGCGGGAGCAACCTACAATGAGCAGTTCTTC
cdr3_aa: CASSTLAGATYNEQFF
clone_size: .
v_call: TRBV7-2
j_call: TRBJ2-1
cdr3_length: 16
d_call: TRBD2

cdr3_nt: TGTGCCAGCAGCAAAAGGGGGAGTCCCTTTTCTGGAAACACCATATATTTT
cdr3_aa: CASSKRGSPFSGNTIYF
clone_size: .
v_call: TRBV9
j_call: TRBJ1-3
cdr3_length: 17
d_call: .

cdr3_nt: TGTGCCAGCAGCCTCGGACAGGGTCTTCTCACTGAAGCTTTCTTT
cdr3_aa: CASSLGQGLLTEAFF
clone_size: .
v_call: TRBV3-1/TRBV3-2
j_call: TRBJ1-1
cdr3_length: 15
d_call: TRBD1

cdr3_nt: TGTGCCAGCAGCGTCAACAGGGGTCGCGGGGAGCTGTTTTTT
cdr3_aa: CASSVNRGRGELFF
clone_size: .
v_call: TRBV11-2
j_call: TRBJ2-2
cdr3_length: 14
d_call: TRBD1

cdr3_nt: TGTGCCAGCAGCTTACCAGATTCACCCCTCCACTTT
cdr3_aa: CASSLPDSPLHF
clone_size: .
v_call: TRBV7-9
j_call: TRBJ1-6
cdr3_length: 12
d_call: .

cdr3_nt: TGCAGCGTTGGAGACAGTACCTACGAGCAGTACTTC
cdr3_aa: CSVGDSTYEQYF
clone_size: .
v_call: TRBV29-1
j_call: TRBJ2-7
cdr3_length: 12
d_call: .

cdr3_nt: TGTGCCAGCAGCGGGGACAGGGTAAACAATGAGCAGTTCTTC
cdr3_aa: CASSGDRVNNEQFF
clone_size: .
v_call: TRBV7-2
j_call: TRBJ2-1
cdr3_length: 14
d_call: TRBD1

cdr3_nt: TGTGCCAGCAGCAGAACAGGAGTGGGGGAAAAACTGTTTTTT
cdr3_aa: CASSRTGVGEKLFF
clone_size: .
v_call: TRBV5-1
j_call: TRBJ1-4
cdr3_length: 14
d_call: .

cdr3_nt: TGTGCCACCAGCAGAGATCTCGACAGGTTGGAGACCCAGTACTTC
cdr3_aa: CATSRDLDRLETQYF
clone_size: .
v_call: TRBV15
j_call: TRBJ2-5
cdr3_length: 15
d_call: .

cdr3_nt: TGCGCCAGCAGCCCGACTAGCAACTATGAGCAGTTCTTC
cdr3_aa: CASSPTSNYEQFF
clone_size: .
v_call: TRBV5-1
j_call: TRBJ2-1
cdr3_length: 13
d_call: TRBD2

cdr3_nt: TGTGCCAGCAGCCAAGGAATAGGGGGCACCGAGCAGTACTTC
cdr3_aa: CASSQGIGGTEQYF
clone_size: .
v_call: TRBV3-1/TRBV3-2
j_call: TRBJ2-7
cdr3_length: 14
d_call: TRBD1

cdr3_nt: TGTGCCAGCAGCTTGGCGGGTCAGCTTCATGAGCAGTTCTTC
cdr3_aa: CASSLAGQLHEQFF
clone_size: .
v_call: TRBV5-4
j_call: TRBJ2-1
cdr3_length: 14
d_call: .

cdr3_nt: TGTGCCAGCAGACAGGGCTCTGGAAACACCATATATTTT
cdr3_aa: CASRQGSGNTIYF
clone_size: .
v_call: TRBV6-5
j_call: TRBJ1-3
cdr3_length: 13
d_call: .

cdr3_nt: TGTGCCAGCAGCCCAACAGGGGTTGGCTACGAGCAGTACTTC
cdr3_aa: CASSPTGVGYEQYF
clone_size: .
v_call: TRBV9
j_call: TRBJ2-7
cdr3_length: 14
d_call: TRBD1